This is a list of T cell receptor beta chains from one sample in a study of blood T cell repertoires in COVID-19. Produced via immunoSEQ multiplex PCR; TCRdb's table is partial and in-frame only. The data hold 160,000 or so clones, with 75% to 90% observed a single time. Sequencing was performed on PBMCs or T cells enriched from blood (not recorded which). These receptors were taken from a woman in her sixties who had recovered from COVID-19. Each CDR3 is given with its conserved first and last residue. A D gene is named only where the DNA matches it firmly. Rows give clone size only sometimes, using once, few, many, or a class for an expanded clone.

>TRBJ1-5|TRBD1|once|TRBV5-6
TGTGCCAGCAGCGAGGGGACAGAACGTTATCAGCCCCAGCATTTT
CASSEGTERYQPQHF
>TRBJ1-3|NA|few|TRBV18
TGTGCCAGCTCGAAAAACAGGGACCCAACATCAACCTCTGGAAACACCATATATTTT
CASSKNRDPTSTSGNTIYF
>TRBJ2-5|TRBD2|NA|TRBV29-1
TGCAGCGTTGTCACCAGCGGGGGGCCGGGGGAGACCCAGTACTTC
CSVVTSGGPGETQYF
>TRBJ1-1|NA|NA|TRBV27
TGTGCCAGCAGTCCCAGAAGGGGGAACACTGAAGCTTTCTTT
CASSPRRGNTEAFF
>TRBJ2-7|NA|NA|TRBV23-1
TGCGCCAGCAGTCAATCGCTAGCGAAGTCGAGTAGCTCCTACGAGCAGTACTTC
CASSQSLAKSSSSYEQYF
>TRBJ2-7|NA|NA|TRBV4-2
TGTGCCAGCAGCCGGGACTTCTACGAGCAGTACTTC
CASSRDFYEQYF
>TRBJ1-1|NA|NA|TRBV7-3
TGTGCCAGCAGCCTACAGACAGGCGGTAACACTGAAGCTTTCTTT
CASSLQTGGNTEAFF
>TRBJ1-5|NA|NA|TRBV24-1
TGTGCCACCAGTGATTTTCTTAGCAATCAGCCCCAGCATTTT
CATSDFLSNQPQHF
>TRBJ1-2|NA|NA|TRBV6-4
TGTGCCAGCAGTGACTCCGTACGGATCGATCAGGGTTCAGTTCTGTCCTACACCTTC
CASSDSVRIDQGSVLSYTF
>TRBJ1-2|TRBD1|NA|TRBV25-1
TGTGCCAGCAGTTGGGACAGTGGTTATGGCTACACCTTC
CASSWDSGYGYTF
>TRBJ1-5|NA|NA|TRBV7-2
TGTGCCAGCAGCTTACTGCCACGAGGATCGAATCAGCCCCAGCATTTT
CASSLLPRGSNQPQHF
>TRBJ1-1|TRBD1|once|TRBV2
TGTGCCACAGACCGGGACAGATACACTGAAGCTTTCTTT
CATDRDRYTEAFF
>TRBJ2-3|TRBD2|NA|TRBV19
TGTGCCAGTAGTATCGAGACAGGGATTGGCCGGACTAGCGGGGGGGAGAGCACAGATACGCAGTATTTT
CASSIETGIGRTSGGESTDTQYF
>TRBJ1-5|NA|NA|TRBV25-1
TGTGCCAGCAGGGGAGAAAGCAATCAGCCCCAGCATTTT
CASRGESNQPQHF
>TRBJ1-1|TRBD1|NA|TRBV5-1
TGCGCCAGCAGCCCGGGACAGGGAATTACTGAAGCTTTCTTT
CASSPGQGITEAFF
>TRBJ1-1|NA|NA|TRBV7-9
TGTGCCAGCAGCTCTAGAGGGGGTATGAACACTGAAGCTTTCTTT
CASSSRGGMNTEAFF
>TRBJ2-3|TRBD2|NA|TRBV5-5
TGTGCCAGCAGCCCCCGACTAGCGGGGGGCACAGATACGCAGTATTTT
CASSPRLAGGTDTQYF
>TRBJ2-5|TRBD2|NA|TRBV27
TGTGCCAGCAGTTCCTTAGGACTAGAAGAGACCCAGTACTTC
CASSSLGLEETQYF
>TRBJ2-3|NA|NA|TRBV14
TGTGCCAGCAGCCAGGACGGGGTGGATACGCAGTATTTT
CASSQDGVDTQYF
>TRBJ1-1|TRBD1|once|TRBV6-6
TGTGCCAGCAGTTACCCGGGACAGGGGGTCACTGAAGCTTTCTTT
CASSYPGQGVTEAFF
>TRBJ1-5|NA|NA|TRBV10-3
TGTGCCATCAGTGACAGGCCCAATCAGCCCCAGCATTTT
CAISDRPNQPQHF
>TRBJ2-5|TRBD2|NA|TRBV7-2
TGTGCCAGCAGCCCGGGGACTAGCGGGACGAAGACCCAGTACTTC
CASSPGTSGTKTQYF
>TRBJ1-5|NA|few|TRBV24-1
TGTGCCACCAGTGATCGTCAGGGACAGCCCCAGCATTTT
CATSDRQGQPQHF
>TRBJ1-2|NA|NA|TRBV14
TGTGCCAGCAGCATGGGGCTTAACTATGGCTACACCTTC
CASSMGLNYGYTF
>TRBJ2-3|TRBD1|NA|TRBV27
TGTGCCAGCAGTAGGGACAGGGAAACAGATACGCAGTATTTT
CASSRDRETDTQYF
>TRBJ2-7|NA|NA|TRBV6-5
TGTGCCAACCACAGGGCCTTCTCCTACGAGCAGTACTTC
CANHRAFSYEQYF
>TRBJ2-7|NA|NA|TRBV5-8
TGTGCCAGCAGCTTCTTTGGTGGGGGGAGAAGCTCCTACGAGCAGTACTTC
CASSFFGGGRSSYEQYF
>TRBJ2-5|NA|few|TRBV4-2
TGTGCCAGCAGCCAAGAACCGGGCCAAGAGACCCAGTACTTC
CASSQEPGQETQYF
>TRBJ2-7|NA|once|TRBV6-2/TRBV6-3
TGTGCCAGCAGTTACGTCGGGGTAAGGGACGAGCAGTACTTC
CASSYVGVRDEQYF
>TRBJ2-7|TRBD2|NA|TRBV6-6
TGTGCCAGCAGTTCGGGGGGGGTCTCCGAGCAGTACTTC
CASSSGGVSEQYF
>TRBJ2-3|NA|NA|TRBV30
TGTGCCTGGAGAGTCGGCGGGACGGGCACAGATACGCAGTATTTT
CAWRVGGTGTDTQYF
>TRBJ2-7|NA|NA|TRBV5-1
TGCGCCAGCCGATTACAGGGCGCTGCCCTCTACGAGCAGTACTTC
CASRLQGAALYEQYF
>TRBJ1-4|NA|NA|TRBV4-1
TGCGCCAGCAGCCAAGACAGGGCCGCGAATGAAAAACTGTTTTTT
CASSQDRAANEKLFF
>TRBJ1-4|TRBD1|once|TRBV7-9
TGTGCCAGCAGCTTAGTATCCGGGACAGGGGGCACTAATGAAAAACTGTTTTTT
CASSLVSGTGGTNEKLFF
>TRBJ2-3|NA|NA|TRBV5-1
TGCGCCAGCAGCTATCAGGGGTTCGAAGATACGCAGTATTTT
CASSYQGFEDTQYF
>TRBJ2-5|NA|NA|TRBV20-1
TGCAGTGCTAGTAAGGGGCTATGGGAGACCCAGTACTTC
CSASKGLWETQYF
>TRBJ1-2|TRBD1|few|TRBV15
TGTGCCACCAGCAGAGAACACAGGGGATATGATGGCTACACCTTC
CATSREHRGYDGYTF
>TRBJ1-4|TRBD1|NA|TRBV7-2
TGTGCCAGCAGCTTATTAGGCACAGGGGATGAAAAACTGTTTTTT
CASSLLGTGDEKLFF
>TRBJ2-6|TRBD1|once|TRBV7-2
TGTGCCAGCAGCTTGACAGGGGGCGCTGGGGCCAACGTCCTGACTTTC
CASSLTGGAGANVLTF
>TRBJ2-5|TRBD1|NA|TRBV10-2
TGCGCCACGACAGGGCTCCAAGAGACCCAGTACTTC
CATTGLQETQYF
>TRBJ1-6|NA|NA|TRBV6-5
TGTGCCAGCAATTGGCTCACAGTATCACCCCTCCACTTT
CASNWLTVSPLHF
>TRBJ1-6|NA|NA|TRBV3-1/TRBV3-2
TGTGCCAGCAGGCAAAGAGGGAATTCACCCCTCCACTTT
CASRQRGNSPLHF
>TRBJ1-2|TRBD1|NA|TRBV30
TGTGCCTGGAGTGTAACGGGACAGGGGATGGGCGGCTACACCTTC
CAWSVTGQGMGGYTF
>TRBJ2-2|TRBD1|once|TRBV2
TGTGCCAGCAGTGACAGGGGGCAATGGACCGGGGAGCTGTTTTTT
CASSDRGQWTGELFF
>TRBJ2-3|NA|once|TRBV3-1/TRBV3-2
TGTGCCAGCAGCCAAGTGCAAGTTCGGCGGGGAGCTAGCACAGATACGCAGTATTTT
CASSQVQVRRGASTDTQYF
>TRBJ1-3|NA|NA|TRBV10-3
TGTGCCATCAGTGATAGGGGCCCTGGAAACACCATATATTTT
CAISDRGPGNTIYF
>TRBJ1-3|TRBD1|NA|TRBV7-6
TGTGCCAGCAGCTTACAGGGACAGTCAGCTGGAAACACCATATATTTT
CASSLQGQSAGNTIYF
>TRBJ2-5|TRBD1|NA|TRBV25-1
TGTGCCAGCAGTGCCCTTGGACAGGGGAAGGGAGAGACCCAGTACTTC
CASSALGQGKGETQYF
>TRBJ1-5|TRBD1|NA|TRBV27
TGTGCCAGCAGTTTATCGGGGACAGGGGTGGGGCAGCCCCAGCATTTT
CASSLSGTGVGQPQHF
>TRBJ1-3|NA|NA|TRBV2
TGTGCCAGCAGTGAAGCACGGGGGACTGGAAACACCATATATTTT
CASSEARGTGNTIYF
>TRBJ1-1|NA|once|TRBV7-2
TGTGCCAGCAGCCTCCGAAGGGGGTCTGAAGCTTTCTTT
CASSLRRGSEAFF
>TRBJ1-2|NA|NA|TRBV27
TGTGCCAGCAGTCCTAAGGACCGGGACATCCTCCCGGGGTACTATGGCTACACCTTC
CASSPKDRDILPGYYGYTF
>TRBJ2-5|TRBD2|NA|TRBV7-2
TGTGCCAGCAGCTTAGGGATAGCGGGGGGGGAAGAGACCCAGTACTTC
CASSLGIAGGEETQYF
>TRBJ2-1|NA|once|TRBV6-5
TGTGCCACCCCGAAGGGGGACCCCTACAATGAGCAGTTCTTC
CATPKGDPYNEQFF
>TRBJ1-2|NA|NA|TRBV7-9
TGTGCCAGCAGCCTTAGTCCCTACAGGGAGAAGGACTATGGCTACACCTTC
CASSLSPYREKDYGYTF
>TRBJ2-7|NA|NA|TRBV19
TGTGCCAGTAGTATTACGGCAGGGGGGTCCTACGAGCAGTACTTC
CASSITAGGSYEQYF
>TRBJ2-1|NA|NA|TRBV11-3
TGTGCCAGCAGCCAGGGTGGGAGCGGGCTCCAACGGGATGAGCAGTTCTTC
CASSQGGSGLQRDEQFF